This is a list of T cell receptor beta chains from one sample in a study of shared clonotypes between healthy human individuals. Profiling relied on immunoSEQ multiplex PCR, and the TCRdb table lists in-frame clones only, not all of them. The sample includes roughly 1,100,000 clones, around 74% of them seen just once. Sequencing was performed on memory CD4+ T cells sorted from blood. The receptors were gathered from a man between 18 and 35 years old in good health. The CDR3 runs from the conserved cysteine through the conserved F or W. Each record gives: clone size, V gene, J gene, D gene, CDR3 DNA, CDR3 protein. The D gene is left open where the match is weak. Not all rows give a size; the values are once, few, many and, for expanded clones, a class.

>few|TRBV5-6|TRBJ1-1|.
TGTGCCAGCAGCTCCCGGACAGCTAACACTGAAGCTTTCTTT
CASSSRTANTEAFF
>.|TRBV7-8|TRBJ2-6|.
TGTGCCAGCAGCTTAGTCGGATACTCTGGGGCCAACGTCCTGACTTTC
CASSLVGYSGANVLTF
>.|TRBV6-1|TRBJ2-5|TRBD1
TGTGCCAGCAGTCCCTGGACAGGCGGGGAGACCCAGTACTTC
CASSPWTGGETQYF
>.|TRBV6-6|TRBJ2-1|.
TGTGCCAGCAGCCCTTACTCTCAGATTGAGCAGTTCTTC
CASSPYSQIEQFF
>.|TRBV28|TRBJ2-5|.
TGTGCCAGCAGTGTCGGGGGGCGGTACCAAGAGACCCAGTACTTC
CASSVGGRYQETQYF
>few|TRBV28|TRBJ2-5|.
TGTGCCAGCAGTCGAACAGGGTACCGGCAAGAGACCCAGTACTTC
CASSRTGYRQETQYF
>.|TRBV28|TRBJ2-2|TRBD1
TGTGCCAGCAGTTTATTGGGACAGGGGGCCAACGGGGAGCTGTTTTTT
CASSLLGQGANGELFF
>.|TRBV4-3|TRBJ2-2|TRBD2
TGCGCCAGCAGCCAGACTAGCGGCAACACCGGGGAGCTGTTTTTT
CASSQTSGNTGELFF
>once|TRBV4-1|TRBJ1-5|.
TGCGCCAGCAGCCAAGATGGGGCAGCGGGTCAGCCCCAGCATTTT
CASSQDGAAGQPQHF
>.|TRBV15|TRBJ2-3|.
TGTGCCACCAGCAGGGGGCGCGATACGCAGTATTTT
CATSRGRDTQYF
>.|TRBV27|TRBJ2-1|TRBD1
TGTGCCAGCAGTTTCCGAGACAGGGGTCACAATGAGCAGTTCTTC
CASSFRDRGHNEQFF
>.|TRBV4-3|TRBJ1-3|.
TGCGCCAGCAGCCAAGAGGCCGGTTACACCATATATTTT
CASSQEAGYTIYF
>few|TRBV5-1|TRBJ2-2|TRBD1
TGCGCCAGCAGCCTGGACAGGGCGACCGGGGAGCTGTTTTTT
CASSLDRATGELFF
>.|TRBV5-1|TRBJ2-5|TRBD1
TGCGCCAGCAGCGGGGATGGGACAGGGATGCGTACCCAGTACTTC
CASSGDGTGMRTQYF
>.|TRBV18|TRBJ2-1|.
TGTGCCAGCTCGGAACAGTTCAATGAGCAGTTCTTC
CASSEQFNEQFF
>medium-sized|TRBV19|TRBJ2-2|.
TGTGCCAGCGGGAACAGGGTCCTGAGTACCGGGGAGCTGTTTTTT
CASGNRVLSTGELFF
>.|TRBV6-1|TRBJ1-5|.
TGTGCCAGCAGAAGGGACAGCAATCAGCCCCAGCATTTT
CASRRDSNQPQHF
>few|TRBV28|TRBJ2-7|.
TGTGCCAGCAGTTTGGGCGGTTCTACCTACGAGCAGTACTTC
CASSLGGSTYEQYF
>.|TRBV19|TRBJ1-6|.
TGTGCCAGTAGTATCGAGGGGGACAATTCACCCCTCCACTTT
CASSIEGDNSPLHF
>.|TRBV6-5|TRBJ1-3|.
TGTGCCAGCAGCCGCGAGGGAAACACCATATATTTT
CASSREGNTIYF
>.|TRBV7-2|TRBJ1-2|TRBD1
TGTGCCAGCAGCCAGGGGACAGGCTCGAATGGCTACACCTTC
CASSQGTGSNGYTF
>.|TRBV5-1|TRBJ2-7|TRBD1
TGCGCCAGCAGCTTGGTAGGGGGCGACTACGAGCAGTACTTC
CASSLVGGDYEQYF
>.|TRBV27|TRBJ1-2|TRBD1
TGTGCCAGCAGCCCGAGGACAGGGGGCTATGGCTACACCTTC
CASSPRTGGYGYTF